Following are 30 T cell receptor beta chains from one sample sequenced in a study of response to subunit inactivated influenza vaccine (dated by TCRdb to the late 2010s). Sample time point, as interpreted from the label and publication: 45 days after influenza vaccine administration. The library came from RT-PCR. Instrument on record: Illumina HiSeq 2500. TCRdb reran the public reads through fastp at Q25 and MiXCR, keeping productive beta chains. Each entry is one CDR3 protein sequence, shown with its most common DNA and genes. This sample has a few hundred thousand distinct CDR3 sequences in its table, and 9.5% to 13% of those were observed once. Of the sample, 9.5% to 15% falls within the top ten clones. The material sequenced was PBMCs from blood, taken about 6 weeks after vaccination. The receptors shown here come from a middle-aged man who received an inactivated influenza vaccine. Donor details come from another sample of the same person, matched by shared clones.

The chain has TRBV27 and TRBJ1-2; no reliable D call. Germline-derived CDR1 and CDR2 are MNHEY and SMNVEV (reference sequence). Trimming shortened V by 6 bases and J by 4 bases, and 15 bases separated the two germline ends. The CDR3 is 14 amino acids. Here the CDR3 reads CASRPEGWGYGYTF. The CDR3, as DNA: TGTGCCAGCAGACCTGAAGGGTGGGGCTATGGCTACACCTTC.

This clonotype was recorded at least ten times. This chain links TRBV7-9 with TRBJ2-7; D uncertain. The CDR3 length is 14 residues. Germline V CDR1 and CDR2: SEHNR, FQNEAQ (reference sequence). V lost 1 base and J lost 2, with 9 bases in between. In DNA, the CDR3 is TGTGCCAGCAGCTTAGGTGCGCAGACCTACGAGCAGTACTTC. Translating gives CASSLGAQTYEQYF.

In this sample, this clonotype turned up many times. The J gene is TRBJ2-3, the V gene TRBV20-1, with 7 bases matching TRBD2. CDR1 and CDR2 (germline): DFQATT, SNEGSKA (reference sequence). The J segment lost 4 bases and the V segment lost 1 base, leaving 2 bases of the junction unmatched. This CDR3 contains 13 residues. The CDR3 bases are TGCAGTGCTAGAGCGGGAGGTTCAGATACGCAGTATTTT. This gives the protein CSARAGGSDTQYF.

The chain carries TRBV20-1 and TRBJ2-5; no reliable D call. Trimming took 8 bases from V and 2 from J, leaving 18 bases between them. CDR1 is DFQATT and CDR2 is SNEGSKA in the germline V gene (reference sequence). The CDR3 spans 14 residues. CDR3 residues: CSSALLGQQETQYF. Here the CDR3 DNA reads TGCAGTTCTGCCTTGTTGGGTCAACAAGAGACCCAGTACTTC.

The gene calls are TRBV6-2 or TRBV6-3 and TRBJ2-1; 8 bases are a match to TRBD2. Germline CDR1 and CDR2: MNHEY and SVGEGT. There are 15 residues in the CDR3. Losses at the gene ends were 7 bases for V and 4 bases for J; bases not matched to a gene: 9. The CDR3 spells CASTRSRGEYNEQFF. CDR3 nucleotide sequence: TGTGCCAGCACAAGGTCGCGGGGGGAATACAATGAGCAGTTCTTC.

In this sample, this clonotype turned up many times. At one of its ends the junction is not consistent with the germline gene, which may arise from a read error. CDR3: CASSDSNEQFF. CDR3 coding DNA: TGCGCCAGCAGCGACAGTAATGAGCAGTTCTTC. This chain joins TRBV6-2 or TRBV6-3 and TRBJ2-1; D possibly corresponds to TRBD1 (5 bases). The CDR3 contains 11 residues. Germline V lookup: CDR1 MNHEY, CDR2 SVGEGT.

The genes are TRBV20-1 and TRBJ2-3; the D gene is possibly TRBD1 (6 bases). This CDR3 region has 14 residues. Per germline, CDR1 DFQATT and CDR2 SNEGSKA (reference sequence). Trimming took 4 bases from V and 3 from J, leaving 14 bases between them. In DNA form, the CDR3 reads TGCAGTGCTAAACCGGGACAAGGGACAGATACGCAGTATTTT. This codes for CSAKPGQGTDTQYF.

This clonotype was detected a few times. The chain employs TRBV7-8 and TRBJ2-1; 9 bases agree with TRBD2. V lost 0 bases, J lost 3 bases, and 6 bases stayed unmatched. CDR3 length equals 17 residues. The germline V gene encodes CDR1 SGHVS and CDR2 FQNEAQ. The DNA for the CDR3 is TGTGCCAGCAGCTTAGCGCGACTAGCGGTCCTCTACAATGAGCAGTTCTTC. Translation: CASSLARLAVLYNEQFF.

Details on this clonotype: In this CDR3 the conserved last residue, phenylalanine or tryptophan, is missing, so a read error is likely. The chain uses TRBV11-2 and TRBJ2-1; TRBD2 might be the D (5 bases). The CDR3 is 16 amino acids. CDR1 SGHAT and CDR2 FQNNGV come from the germline V gene. Trimming removed 3 bases at V and 2 bases at J, with 14 bases between. The CDR3 protein is CASSLLRSGPYNEQFI. The CDR3 DNA reads TGTGCCAGCAGCTTGTTGAGAAGCGGCCCCTACAATGAGCAGTTCATC.

The chain is built from TRBV4-3 and TRBJ2-2, with 14 bases lining up with TRBD2. The CDR3 is 18 amino acids. Germline V gene sequence: CDR1 LGHNA, CDR2 YSLEER. V was pared by 4 bases and J by 8 bases, with 12 bases of the junction left unmatched. The CDR3 DNA reads TGCGCCAGCAGCCTTACTCTAGGACTAGCGGGGGGCCAGGGGGAGCTGTTTTTT. Encoded protein: CASSLTLGLAGGQGELFF.

The chain recombines TRBV5-6 with TRBJ2-4, with D possibly being TRBD1 or TRBD2 (5 bases each). This CDR3 spans 15 amino acids. The germline V gene has CDR1 SGHDT and CDR2 YYEEEE. V lost 0 bases, J lost 0 bases, and 7 bases lay in between. The CDR3 sequence is CASSLGGTAKNIQYF. CDR3 nucleotide sequence: TGTGCCAGCAGCTTGGGAGGGACAGCCAAAAACATTCAGTACTTC.

Only a few counts were recorded for this clonotype. This sequence joins TRBV10-3 and TRBJ2-1; D is unresolved. Germline V gene lookup returns CDR1 ENHRY and CDR2 SYGVKD. The CDR3 spans 13 residues. Trimming left V 0 bases short and J 6 bases short, with 6 bases between. CDR3 coding DNA: TGTGCCATCAGTGAGTCGACCACCAATGAGCAGTTCTTC. It is translated as CAISESTTNEQFF.

The V call is TRBV24-1, the J call TRBJ2-1, with D unclear. V shed 6 bases and J shed 5 bases, with 7 bases lying between them. The germline V gene has CDR1 KGHDR and CDR2 SFDVKD. The CDR3 is 12 residues long. CDR3 in DNA: TGTGCCACCAGTTATGGGGACAATGAGCAGTTCTTC. Translated, it gives CATSYGDNEQFF.

The table lists this clonotype with a few counts. The genes are TRBV24-1 and TRBJ2-1; 12 nucleotides match TRBD1. Germline-derived CDR1 and CDR2 are KGHDR and SFDVKD. The trim removed 7 bases at V and 7 bases at J, leaving 10 bases unmatched. The CDR3 has 16 amino acids. Here the CDR3 DNA reads TGTGCCACCAGGGACGCCGGGACAGGGGGCTTTAATGAGCAGTTCTTC. This sequence encodes CATRDAGTGGFNEQFF.

The chain carries TRBV20-1 and TRBJ1-1; no clear D. Germline CDR1 DFQATT, CDR2 SNEGSKA (reference sequence). The V end lost 2 bases, the J end lost 0 bases, and 13 bases lay between the germline ends. The length of the CDR3 is 15 residues. The CDR3 DNA reads as TGCAGTGCTAGACGCCCCGCCGGTATGAACACTGAAGCTTTCTTT. This translates into CSARRPAGMNTEAFF.

Ten or more counts support this clonotype. This chain uses TRBV12-3 or TRBV12-4 with TRBJ2-1; perhaps D is TRBD1 or TRBD2 (7 bases each). Trimming removed 2 bases at V and 2 bases at J, with 10 bases between. The CDR3 length is 15 residues. CDR3 DNA: TGTGCCAGCAGTTTACAGGGGGGGGCCTACAATGAGCAGTTCTTC. Amino acids: CASSLQGGAYNEQFF.

This clonotype has a handful of counts. The J gene is TRBJ2-5, the V gene TRBV9; 8 nucleotides line up with TRBD1. The CDR3 is 15 residues long. Germline V lookup: CDR1 SGDLS, CDR2 YYNGEE. Losses at the gene ends were 4 bases for V and 3 bases for J; bases not matched to a gene: 8. CDR3 sequence: CASSPSGQGKETQYF. DNA for the CDR3: TGTGCCAGCAGCCCGAGCGGACAGGGAAAAGAGACCCAGTACTTC.

This clonotype was seen more than once but under ten times. This chain joins TRBV11-2 and TRBJ2-7; maybe TRBD2 (6 bases). V lost 2 bases and J lost 5, with 10 bases in between. In germline, CDR1 is SGHAT, CDR2 FQNNGV. There are 13 residues in the CDR3. CDR3 in DNA: TGTGCCAGCAGCTTAAGCGGACTAAACGAGCAGTACTTC. Its protein is CASSLSGLNEQYF.

The table lists this clonotype with a few counts. The chain is built from TRBV6-2 or TRBV6-3 and TRBJ1-5, with 7 nucleotides matching TRBD1. Per the germline V gene, CDR1 is MNHEY and CDR2 is SVGEGT. The CDR3 length is 16 residues. V lost 7 bases and J lost 1; bases outside the gene matches: 10. CDR3 residues: CASKPRDSSSNQPQHF. DNA for the CDR3: TGTGCCAGCAAACCACGGGACAGCTCAAGCAATCAGCCCCAGCATTTT.

This clonotype was seen ten or more times. The CDR3 spells CAISEGPYEQYF. CDR3 nucleotides: TGTGCCATCAGTGAAGGTCCCTACGAGCAGTACTTC. The chain combines TRBV10-3 with TRBJ2-7, with D uncertain. CDR1 is ENHRY, CDR2 SYGVKD, per germline. V was trimmed by 3 bases and J by 2 bases, leaving 5 bases between them. The length of the CDR3 is 12 residues.

This clonotype was seen ten or more times. The V call is TRBV20-1, the J call TRBJ2-1; 8 bases are shared with TRBD1. CDR1 DFQATT and CDR2 SNEGSKA come from the germline V gene (reference sequence). The ends lost 0 bases at V and 2 bases at J; junction bases unmatched: 6. The CDR3 extends over 16 amino acids. CDR3 DNA: TGCAGTGCTAGAGATTCAGGGGGCGAAACCTACAATGAGCAGTTCTTC. Protein product: CSARDSGGETYNEQFF.

The chain links TRBV21-1 to TRBJ2-3. TRBV21-1 is marked as a pseudogene. This CDR3 has 13 residues. CDR3 protein: CASSKALYNAQYF. In DNA form, the CDR3 reads TGTGCCAGCAGCAAAGCTTTGTATAACGCGCAGTATTTT.

There are many counts of this clonotype. The chain carries TRBV12-3 or TRBV12-4 and TRBJ1-2; tentatively, D is TRBD1 (5 bases). The CDR3 contains 14 residues. Trimming removed 3 bases from V and 4 bases from J, with 12 bases in between. The DNA for the CDR3 is TGTGCCAGCAGTTTCCCTTACGACAGCTATGGCTACACCTTC. It yields the protein CASSFPYDSYGYTF.

J is TRBJ1-1 and V is TRBV7-2; 9 bases fit TRBD1. V dropped 5 bases and J dropped 11; count of bases not matched to a gene: 6. The CDR3 totals 12 residues. Germline loops: CDR1 SGHTA, CDR2 FQGNSA. CDR3 nucleotides: TGTGCCAGCAGCCGGACAGGGGAAACGGCTTTCTTT. It codes for CASSRTGETAFF.

This clonotype was observed at least ten times. The chain combines TRBV29-1 with TRBJ2-1; 8 nucleotides line up with TRBD2. V trimming: 1 base; J trimming: 5 bases; junction bases outside the gene matches: 7. The germline gives CDR1 SQVTM, CDR2 ANQGSEA. This CDR3 spans 15 amino acids. CDR3 DNA sequence: TGCAGCGTTGAAGCTCGACTAGCGTACGACAATGAGCAGTTCTTC. This sequence encodes CSVEARLAYDNEQFF.

This clonotype came up a few times. The chain is built from TRBV6-2 or TRBV6-3 and TRBJ2-3; D ambiguous. Germline values: CDR1 MNHEY, CDR2 SVGEGT. Trimming took off 5 bases at V and 6 bases at J, with 24 bases between the two ends. CDR3 size: 17 residues. The CDR3 region is CASSLMRRLPALDTQYF. The CDR3 DNA follows: TGTGCCAGCAGTCTAATGCGCCGGCTCCCTGCGCTGGATACGCAGTATTTT.

In its sample, this clonotype was seen a few times. This chain joins TRBV7-9 and TRBJ2-1; D is uncertain. The CDR3 length is 16 residues. CDR1 is SEHNR, CDR2 FQNEAQ, per germline (reference sequence). Trimming took 5 bases from V and 0 from J, leaving 14 bases between them. The CDR3 DNA reads as TGTGCCAGCAGCCGAATTGGGGTTCGCTCCTACAATGAGCAGTTCTTC. It codes for CASSRIGVRSYNEQFF.

The V call is TRBV29-1, the J call TRBJ2-7, with 9 bases identical to TRBD1. Germline V gene lookup returns CDR1 SQVTM and CDR2 ANQGSEA. V was clipped by 4 bases and J by 6 bases; unmatched bases: 1. The CDR3 totals 11 residues. CDR3 nucleotide sequence: TGCAGCGTTGCACAGGGGGCCGAGCAGTACTTC. This gives the protein CSVAQGAEQYF.

This clonotype appeared a few times. The chain uses TRBV19 and TRBJ2-7, with 12 bases matching TRBD1. The CDR3 runs to 14 residues. The junction had 10 bases not matched to a gene; V was cut back by 11 bases and J by 5 bases. The germline gives CDR1 LNHDA, CDR2 SQIVND (reference sequence). CDR3 loop: CAHPAGTGGNEQYF. CDR3 DNA sequence: TGTGCCCACCCAGCCGGGACAGGGGGCAACGAGCAGTACTTC.

This clonotype was detected only a few times. The rearrangement uses TRBV6-1 and TRBJ1-5, with TRBD1 identical over 8 bases. The CDR3 loop spans 14 amino acids. Germline trimming cut 1 base from V and 6 bases from J; bases unmatched to any gene: 2. Germline CDR1 is MNHNS and CDR2 is SASEGT. CDR3 in amino acids: CASSEGGTGQPQHF. CDR3 nucleotide sequence: TGTGCCAGCAGTGAAGGGGGGACAGGTCAGCCCCAGCATTTT.